The subject of this entry is one TCR beta chain. Its target is unknown. The sample's time point: week 11, during vaccination. Doses comprised 300 ug of mutant IDH1 20-mer peptide each, plus topical imiquimod. Method: immunoSEQ multiplex PCR; TCRdb's copy keeps in-frame clones and lacks some. This sample has 50,000 or so clones, with roughly nine tenths found just once. This sample was taken from a study of a mutant IDH1 vaccine in newly diagnosed glioma. Study as a whole: Vaccines were begun 4-6 weeks after radiotherapy alone, or with temozolomide cycles. Patients arrived already treated with radiotherapy, temozolomide, or both, most having had both.

V lost 6 bases and J 15 bases, leaving 15 bases between the germline ends. Germline CDR1 is MNHNS and CDR2 is SASEGT. The CDR3 extends over 11 amino acids. The receptor was derived from a man aged 50 to 60 with glioma. The chain couples TRBV6-1 to TRBJ2-1, with D possibly matching TRBD2 (5 bases). Sample: PBMCs, taken from a glioma patient whose treatment included an IDH1 peptide vaccine. The CDR3 is CASRGFGDRFF. The CDR3 DNA sequence: TGTGCCAGCAGGGGTTTCGGGGATAGGTTCTTC.